This T cell receptor (beta chain) was captured by sequencing in a study of response to subunit inactivated influenza vaccine. The study, taken as a whole, reports: Authors suggested each seasonal influenza vaccination recruits few new T cells.

In regard to this clonotype: Its antigen is not identified.

The CDR3 has 16 residues. Losses at the gene ends were 1 base for V and 3 bases for J; bases not matched to a gene: 3. CDR1 and CDR2 from the germline V gene are SGHDN and FVKESK. One entry per CDR3 protein results from TCRdb running MiXCR on the RT-PCR reads. The sample carries about 530,000 distinct CDR3 sequences, about 11% recorded once. The chain employs TRBV14 and TRBJ2-1, with 10 bases that match TRBD1. The TCR sequence derives from a man in his fifties who received an inactivated influenza vaccine. Sequencing used PBMCs from blood, obtained on the day of vaccination. For the CDR3, the DNA is TGTGCCAGCAGCCAAGGGACAGGGGGAAACTACAATGAGCAGTTCTTC. This sequence encodes CASSQGTGGNYNEQFF. Full variable domain (rest looked up from reference TRBV14 and TRBJ2-1): EAGVTQFPSHSVIEKGQTVTLRCDPISGHDNLYWYRRVMGKEIKFLLHFVKESKQDESGMPNNRFLAERTGGTYSTLKVQPAELEDSGVYFCASSQGTGGNYNEQFFGPGTRLTVL.